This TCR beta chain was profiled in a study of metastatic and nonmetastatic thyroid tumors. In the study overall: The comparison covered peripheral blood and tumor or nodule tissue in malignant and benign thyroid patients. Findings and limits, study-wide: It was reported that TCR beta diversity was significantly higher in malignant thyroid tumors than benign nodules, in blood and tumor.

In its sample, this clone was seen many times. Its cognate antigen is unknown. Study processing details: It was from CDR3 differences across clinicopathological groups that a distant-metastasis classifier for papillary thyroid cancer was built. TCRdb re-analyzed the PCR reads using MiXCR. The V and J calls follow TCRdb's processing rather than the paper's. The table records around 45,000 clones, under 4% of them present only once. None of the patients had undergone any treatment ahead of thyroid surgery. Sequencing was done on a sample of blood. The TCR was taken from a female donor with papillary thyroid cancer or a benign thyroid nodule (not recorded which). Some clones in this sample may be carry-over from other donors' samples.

The CDR3 loop is CSACEPLPGLAGEGVLTDTQYF. The CDR3 bases are TGCAGTGCCTGCGAGCCCTTACCGGGACTAGCGGGAGAGGGTGTGTTGACAGATACGCAGTATTTT. The chain employs TRBV20-1 and TRBJ2-3; the match to TRBD2 covers 14 bases. V lost 6 bases to trimming and J lost 3 bases; unmatched junction nucleotides: 26. Germline values: CDR1 DFQATT, CDR2 SNEGSKA (reference sequence). The CDR3 extends over 22 amino acids.